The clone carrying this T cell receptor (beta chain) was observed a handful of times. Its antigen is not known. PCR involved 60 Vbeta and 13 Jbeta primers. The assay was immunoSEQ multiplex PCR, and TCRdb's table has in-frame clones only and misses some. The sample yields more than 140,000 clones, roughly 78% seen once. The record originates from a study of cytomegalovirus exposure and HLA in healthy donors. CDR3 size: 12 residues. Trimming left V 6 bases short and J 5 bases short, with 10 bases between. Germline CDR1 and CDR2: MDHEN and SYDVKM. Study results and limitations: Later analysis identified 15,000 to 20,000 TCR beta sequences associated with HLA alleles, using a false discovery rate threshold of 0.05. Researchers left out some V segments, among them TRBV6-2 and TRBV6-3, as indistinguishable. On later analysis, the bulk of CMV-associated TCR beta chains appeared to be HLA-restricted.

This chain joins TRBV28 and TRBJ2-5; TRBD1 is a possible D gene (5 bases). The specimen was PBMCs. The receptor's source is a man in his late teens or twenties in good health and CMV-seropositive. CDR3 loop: CASRQDSETQYF. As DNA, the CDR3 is TGTGCCAGCAGACAGGATTCGGAGACCCAGTACTTC. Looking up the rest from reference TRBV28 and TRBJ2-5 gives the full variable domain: DVKVTQSSRYLVKRTGEKVFLECVQDMDHENMFWYRQDPGLGLRLIYFSYDVKMKEKGDIPEGYSVSREKKERFSLILESASTNQTSMYLCASRQDSETQYFGPGTRLLVL.